The 9 T cell receptor beta chains below come from one sample, sequenced in a study of T cells in Graves' hyperthyroidism and ophthalmopathy. Template material for amplifying TCR beta CDR3 regions consisted of RNA transcripts. The TCR CDR3 was amplified in a first-round RT-PCR using the HTBI primer set. TCRdb redid the calling of the multiplex PCR reads with MiXCR, one entry per CDR3 protein. The table lists approximately 380,000 distinct CDR3 sequences, approximately 19% of them singletons, with about 4% in the top ten. The sequenced material came from blood. Every receptor here comes from a young woman with Graves' hyperthyroidism.

This clonotype has a count of ten or more. The chain joins TRBV18 to TRBJ2-7, with D perhaps assigned TRBD1 or TRBD2 (5 bases each). Germline values: CDR1 KGHSH, CDR2 LQKENI. The CDR3 loop spans 13 amino acids. V lost 4 bases and J 3 bases, leaving 10 bases between the germline ends. The CDR3 is CASSRGDGYEQYF. CDR3 nucleotides: TGTGCCAGCTCACGAGGGGATGGCTACGAGCAGTACTTC.

The CDR3 region has the DNA TGTGCCTGGAAAGGACGTTCCTACGAGCAGTACTTC. It encodes CAWKGRSYEQYF. The chain has TRBV30 and TRBJ2-7, with D unresolved. Germline assignment: CDR1 GTSNPN and CDR2 SVGIG (reference sequence). CDR3 size: 12 residues. The V end lost 4 bases, the J end lost 1 base, and 8 bases lay between the germline ends. Full variable domain (remainder filled in from reference TRBV30 and TRBJ2-7): SQTIHQWPATLVQPVGSPLSLECTVEGTSNPNLYWYRQAAGRGLQLLFYSVGIGQISSEVPQNLSASRPQDRQFILSSKKLLLSDSGFYLCAWKGRSYEQYFGPGTRLTVT.

This clonotype has at least ten counts. V gene TRBV6-1 combines with J gene TRBJ1-1; D is unclear. Germline CDR1 reads MNHNS; CDR2 reads SASEGT. The CDR3 is made up of 14 amino acids. With 6 bases removed from V and 1 base from J, the gap between germline ends came to 12 bases. The CDR3 sequence is CASSMTPPNTEAFF. The CDR3 bases are TGTGCCAGCAGCATGACACCTCCGAACACTGAAGCTTTCTTT.

Only a few counts were recorded for this clonotype. This chain joins TRBV28 and TRBJ2-6, with D possibly TRBD1 on 5 matching bases. This CDR3 has 17 residues. V was trimmed by 7 bases and J by 0 bases, leaving 16 bases between them. Germline lookup yields CDR1 MDHEN and CDR2 SYDVKM. The CDR3 nucleotides read TGTGCCAGCATTGGCGGACATTCGAGCTCTGGGGCCAACGTCCTGACTTTC. Its translation: CASIGGHSSSGANVLTF.

This clonotype was counted only a few times. The chain joins TRBV10-2 to TRBJ2-5; D is perhaps TRBD2 (5 bases). Trimming pared 5 bases from V and 10 bases from J, leaving 17 bases between. Germline V gene sequence: CDR1 WSHSY, CDR2 SAAADI. This CDR3 has 13 residues. Here the CDR3 reads CASSLPGSLGQYF. In DNA, the CDR3 is TGCGCCAGCAGTCTCCCGGGAAGTCTGGGCCAGTACTTC.

This clonotype has ten or more counts. The rearrangement links TRBV6-2 or TRBV6-3 to TRBJ1-5; no firm D call. V was cut by 5 bases and J by 8 bases, with 13 bases left in between. The CDR3 consists of 13 residues. In germline, CDR1 is MNHEY, CDR2 SVGEGT. CDR3 bases: TGTGCCAGCAGTCAACCAAGGATTGAGCCCCAGCATTTT. Amino acid sequence: CASSQPRIEPQHF.

This clonotype showed up many times. The chain carries TRBV6-1 and TRBJ1-1, with 7 bases lining up with TRBD1. The trim removed 3 bases at V and 6 bases at J, leaving 7 bases unmatched. CDR3 length: 14 amino acids. CDR1 MNHNS and CDR2 SASEGT come from the germline V gene. As DNA, the CDR3 is TGTGCCAGCAGTGAGGGCCAGGGGGGCTCTGAAGCTTTCTTT. Translating it yields CASSEGQGGSEAFF.

This clonotype was observed many times. The chain combines TRBV6-5 with TRBJ1-2; TRBD1 might be the D (6 bases). This CDR3 spans 13 amino acids. Trimming stripped 6 bases from V and 8 bases from J, with 16 bases between. Germline V gene sequence: CDR1 MNHEY, CDR2 SVGAGI. In DNA form, the CDR3 reads TGTGCCAGCAGGTCAACAGGGAGAGGAGGCTACACCTTC. Translation: CASRSTGRGGYTF.

In nucleotides, the CDR3 is TGTGCCAGCGGCAGGGCTGATCAGCCCCAGCATTTT. Encoded protein: CASGRADQPQHF. The chain recombines TRBV28 with TRBJ1-5; TRBD1 is a possible D gene (5 bases). Trimming left V 8 bases short and J 5 bases short, with 10 bases between. This CDR3 spans 12 amino acids. Looked up from germline, CDR1 is MDHEN and CDR2 is SYDVKM.